This T cell receptor beta chain was identified during a study of CD8+ T cells in alopecia areata. Study overall: Tofacitinib was given for 6 to 18 months, then stopped for 6 months.

This CDR3 has 17 amino acids. Per the germline V gene, CDR1 is SGHTA and CDR2 is FQGNSA. V shed 5 bases, J shed 2 bases, and the junction held 12 bases outside the gene matches. Lesional scalp punch biopsies and peripheral blood were collected from alopecia areata patients. Separation by sorting yielded CD4+ and CD8+ T cells from PBMCs. It was cDNA, reverse transcribed from extracted RNA, that served as the sequencing template. Data came from immunoSEQ multiplex PCR; TCRdb stores just in-frame clones and leaves some out. The table lists around 140,000 clones, about 47% of them singletons, with about 19% in the top ten. Details on this clone: The antigen is unknown.

Study results and caveats: Alopecia totalis/universalis scalp especially showed more expanded CD8+ clones than normal scalp.

This sequence joins TRBV7-2 and TRBJ2-1; 7 nucleotides align to TRBD1. The sequence was collected from a human donor with alopecia areata. The source was CD8+ T cells sorted from blood, collected at week 0. The CDR3 sequence: CASSLHRDRAAYNEQFF. The CDR3 DNA sequence: TGTGCCAGCAGCCTCCACAGAGACAGGGCCGCCTACAATGAGCAGTTCTTC.